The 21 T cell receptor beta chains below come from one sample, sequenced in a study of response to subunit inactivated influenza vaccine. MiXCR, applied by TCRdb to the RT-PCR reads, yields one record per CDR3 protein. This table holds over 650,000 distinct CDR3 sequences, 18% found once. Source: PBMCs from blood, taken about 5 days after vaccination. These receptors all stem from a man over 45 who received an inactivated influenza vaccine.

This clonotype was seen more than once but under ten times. CDR3 region: CASSSPDRAGQPQHF. The DNA of the CDR3 is TGTGCCAGCAGTTCGCCCGACAGGGCAGGGCAGCCCCAGCATTTT. This chain uses TRBV27 with TRBJ1-5; 7 bases align to TRBD1. The CDR3 length is 15 residues. The germline gives CDR1 MNHEY, CDR2 SMNVEV (reference sequence). The ends lost 4 bases at V and 7 bases at J; junction bases unmatched: 10.

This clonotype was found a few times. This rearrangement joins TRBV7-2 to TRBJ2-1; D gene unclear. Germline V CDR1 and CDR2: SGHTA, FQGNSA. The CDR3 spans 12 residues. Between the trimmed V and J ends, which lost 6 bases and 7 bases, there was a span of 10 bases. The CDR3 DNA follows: TGTGCCAGCAGTCAGCGTCAGAATGAGCAGTTCTTC. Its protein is CASSQRQNEQFF.

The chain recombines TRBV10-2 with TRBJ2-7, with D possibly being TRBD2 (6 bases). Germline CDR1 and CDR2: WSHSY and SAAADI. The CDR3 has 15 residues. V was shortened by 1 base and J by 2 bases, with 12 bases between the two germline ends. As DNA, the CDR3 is TGCGCCAGCAGTGAGTTCGGCGGGGAACCCTACGAGCAGTACTTC. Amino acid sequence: CASSEFGGEPYEQYF.

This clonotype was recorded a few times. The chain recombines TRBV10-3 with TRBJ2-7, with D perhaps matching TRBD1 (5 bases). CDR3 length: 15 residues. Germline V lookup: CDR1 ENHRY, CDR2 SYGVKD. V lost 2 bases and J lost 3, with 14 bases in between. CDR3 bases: TGTGCCATCAGTGAGGGAATTAGACAGAACTACGAGCAGTACTTC. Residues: CAISEGIRQNYEQYF.

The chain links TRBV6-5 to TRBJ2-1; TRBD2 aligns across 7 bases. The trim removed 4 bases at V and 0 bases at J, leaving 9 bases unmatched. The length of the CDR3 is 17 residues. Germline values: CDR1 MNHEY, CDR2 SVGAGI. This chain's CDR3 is CASSLIVAGFSYNEQFF. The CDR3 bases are TGTGCCAGCAGTTTGATTGTAGCGGGCTTCTCCTACAATGAGCAGTTCTTC.

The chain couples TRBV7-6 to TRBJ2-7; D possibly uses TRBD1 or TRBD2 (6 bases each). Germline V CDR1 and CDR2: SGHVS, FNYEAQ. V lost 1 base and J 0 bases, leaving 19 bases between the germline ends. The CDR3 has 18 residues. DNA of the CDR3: TGTGCCAGCAGCTTAGGGCTAAGGAGGGCCAGGGGCTCCTACGAGCAGTACTTC. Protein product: CASSLGLRRARGSYEQYF.

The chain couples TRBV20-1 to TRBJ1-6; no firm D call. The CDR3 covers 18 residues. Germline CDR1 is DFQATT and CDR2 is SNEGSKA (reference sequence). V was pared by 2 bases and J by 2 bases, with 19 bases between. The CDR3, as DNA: TGCAGTGCTAGAAGGTCGGGCCTCATACACCCCTATAATTCACCCCTCCACTTT. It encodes CSARRSGLIHPYNSPLHF.

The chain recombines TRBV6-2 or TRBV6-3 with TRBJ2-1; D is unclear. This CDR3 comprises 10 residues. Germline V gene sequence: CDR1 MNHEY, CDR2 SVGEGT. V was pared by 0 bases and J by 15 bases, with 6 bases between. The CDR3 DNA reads TGTGCCAGCAGTTACTCGACCATGTTCTTC. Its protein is CASSYSTMFF.

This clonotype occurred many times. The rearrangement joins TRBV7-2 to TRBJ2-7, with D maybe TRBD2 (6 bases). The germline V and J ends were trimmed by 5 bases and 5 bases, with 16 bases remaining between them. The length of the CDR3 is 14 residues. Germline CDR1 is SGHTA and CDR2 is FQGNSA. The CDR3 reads CASSLARDVHEQYF. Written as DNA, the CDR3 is TGTGCCAGCAGCCTGGCGCGGGATGTCCACGAGCAGTACTTC.

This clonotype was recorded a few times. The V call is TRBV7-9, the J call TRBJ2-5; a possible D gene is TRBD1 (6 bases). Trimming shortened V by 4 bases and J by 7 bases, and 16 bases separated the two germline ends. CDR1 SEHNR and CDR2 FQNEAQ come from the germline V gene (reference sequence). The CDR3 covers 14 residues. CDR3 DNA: TGTGCCAGCAGCTACCTGGGGGCCGGGTGGACCCAGTACTTC. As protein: CASSYLGAGWTQYF.

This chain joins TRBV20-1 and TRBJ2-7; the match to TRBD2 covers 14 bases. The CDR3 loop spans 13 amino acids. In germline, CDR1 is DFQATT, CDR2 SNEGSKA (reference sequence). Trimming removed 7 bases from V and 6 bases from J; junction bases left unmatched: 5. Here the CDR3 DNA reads TGCAGTGTAAGGACTAGCGGGAGGCCCGAGCAGTACTTC. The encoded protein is CSVRTSGRPEQYF.

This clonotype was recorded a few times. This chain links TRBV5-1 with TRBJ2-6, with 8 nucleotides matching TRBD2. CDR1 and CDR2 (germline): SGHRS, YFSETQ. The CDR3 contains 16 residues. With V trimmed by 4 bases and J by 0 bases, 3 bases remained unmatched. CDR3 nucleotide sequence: TGCGCCAGCAGCACGGGGGGGATCTCTGGGGCCAACGTCCTGACTTTC. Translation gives CASSTGGISGANVLTF.

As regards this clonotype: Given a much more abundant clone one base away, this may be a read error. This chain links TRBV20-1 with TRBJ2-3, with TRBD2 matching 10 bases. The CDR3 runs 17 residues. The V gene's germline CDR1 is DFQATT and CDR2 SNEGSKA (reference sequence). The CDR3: CCARDHSSGGRTDTQYF. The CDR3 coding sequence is TGCTGTGCTAGAGATCATTCTAGCGGGGGTCGCACAGATACGCAGTATTTT.

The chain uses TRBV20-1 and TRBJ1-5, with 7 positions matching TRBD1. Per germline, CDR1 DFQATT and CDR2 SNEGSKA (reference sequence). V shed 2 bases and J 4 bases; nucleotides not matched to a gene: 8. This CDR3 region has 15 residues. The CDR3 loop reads CSARIRGAFNQPQHF. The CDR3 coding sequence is TGCAGTGCTAGAATCAGGGGGGCTTTTAATCAGCCCCAGCATTTT.

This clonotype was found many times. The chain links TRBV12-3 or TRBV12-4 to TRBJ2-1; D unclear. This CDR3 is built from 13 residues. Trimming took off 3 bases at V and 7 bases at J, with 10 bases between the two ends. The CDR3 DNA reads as TGTGCCAGCAGTTTTAGTCCCGTTAATGAGCAGTTCTTC. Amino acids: CASSFSPVNEQFF.

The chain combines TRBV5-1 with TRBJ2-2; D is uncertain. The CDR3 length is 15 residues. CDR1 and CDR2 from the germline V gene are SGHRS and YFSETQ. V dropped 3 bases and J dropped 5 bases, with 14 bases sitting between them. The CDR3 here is CASSSNPMGTGELFF. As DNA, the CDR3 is TGCGCCAGCAGCTCAAACCCCATGGGAACCGGGGAGCTGTTTTTT. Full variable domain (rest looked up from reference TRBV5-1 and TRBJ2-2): KAGVTQTPRYLIKTRGQQVTLSCSPISGHRSVSWYQQTPGQGLQFLFEYFSETQRNKGNFPGRFSGRQFSNSRSEMNVSTLELGDSALYLCASSSNPMGTGELFFGEGSRLTVL.

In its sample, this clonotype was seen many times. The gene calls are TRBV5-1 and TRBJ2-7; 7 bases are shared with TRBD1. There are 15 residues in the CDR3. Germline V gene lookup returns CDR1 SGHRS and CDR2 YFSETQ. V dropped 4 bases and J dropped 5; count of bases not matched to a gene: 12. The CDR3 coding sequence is TGCGCCAGCAGCGTGGCGACAGGGAAGTTAGACGAGCAGTACTTC. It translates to CASSVATGKLDEQYF. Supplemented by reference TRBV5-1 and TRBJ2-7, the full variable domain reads KAGVTQTPRYLIKTRGQQVTLSCSPISGHRSVSWYQQTPGQGLQFLFEYFSETQRNKGNFPGRFSGRQFSNSRSEMNVSTLELGDSALYLCASSVATGKLDEQYFGPGTRLTVT.

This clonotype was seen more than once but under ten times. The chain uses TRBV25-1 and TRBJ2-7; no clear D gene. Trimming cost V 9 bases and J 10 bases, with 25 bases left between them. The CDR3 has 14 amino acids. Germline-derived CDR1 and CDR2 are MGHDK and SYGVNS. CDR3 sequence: CASGVPGPAEEQYF. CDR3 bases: TGTGCCAGTGGGGTACCGGGTCCCGCCGAAGAACAGTACTTC.

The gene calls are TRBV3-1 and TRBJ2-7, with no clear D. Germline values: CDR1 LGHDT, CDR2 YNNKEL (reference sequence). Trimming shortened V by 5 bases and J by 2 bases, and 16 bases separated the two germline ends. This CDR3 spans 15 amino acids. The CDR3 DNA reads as TGTGCCAGCAGCGCATCGGGCTTCTCAACCTACGAGCAGTACTTC. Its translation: CASSASGFSTYEQYF.

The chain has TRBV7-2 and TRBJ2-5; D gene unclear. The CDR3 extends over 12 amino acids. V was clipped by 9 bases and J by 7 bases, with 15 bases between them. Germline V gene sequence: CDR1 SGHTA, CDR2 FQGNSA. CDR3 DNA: TGTGCCAGTTCAAGAGTCGAGTCGACCCAGTACTTC. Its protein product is CASSRVESTQYF.

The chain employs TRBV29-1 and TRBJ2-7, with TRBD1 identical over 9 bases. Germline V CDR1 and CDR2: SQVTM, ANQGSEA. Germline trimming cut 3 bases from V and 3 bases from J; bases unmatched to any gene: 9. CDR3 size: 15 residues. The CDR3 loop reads CSVEGGDRANYEQYF. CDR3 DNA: TGCAGCGTTGAGGGAGGGGACAGGGCGAACTACGAGCAGTACTTC.